The rows below give T cell receptor beta chains drawn from one sample of a study of technical replicates of blood from a few donors. Measured with immunoSEQ multiplex PCR; TCRdb has only the in-frame clones, and not every one. Altogether 65,000 to 75,000 clones are present, 75% to 90% being singletons, with the ten largest covering about 4.8%. Sequenced input: PBMCs. The receptors come from a human donor in good health. Some clones in this sample may be carry-over from other donors' samples. Both conserved end residues are part of each CDR3. Fields, in order: D gene, clone size, J gene, V gene, CDR3 DNA, CDR3 protein. A D gene is named only where the DNA matches it firmly. Some rows have no size entry. The others give once, few or many, or a class for an expanded clone.

D gene: -
clone size: -
J gene: TRBJ1-5
V gene: TRBV15
CDR3 DNA: TGTGCCACCAGCAGAGATCAGGGAAACAATCAGCCCCAGCATTTT
CDR3 protein: CATSRDQGNNQPQHF

D gene: -
clone size: -
J gene: TRBJ1-6
V gene: TRBV11-1
CDR3 DNA: TGTGCCAGCAGCTTGATCAGGAATAATTCACCCCTCCACTTT
CDR3 protein: CASSLIRNNSPLHF

D gene: -
clone size: -
J gene: TRBJ2-2
V gene: TRBV7-3
CDR3 DNA: TGTGCCAGCAGCCCTACTGGACTTAACACCGGGGAGCTGTTTTTT
CDR3 protein: CASSPTGLNTGELFF

D gene: -
clone size: -
J gene: TRBJ1-2
V gene: TRBV25-1
CDR3 DNA: TGTGCCAGCTCAGGAAACTATGGCTACACCTTC
CDR3 protein: CASSGNYGYTF

D gene: -
clone size: -
J gene: TRBJ2-3
V gene: TRBV10-3
CDR3 DNA: TGTGCCATCGCCCAAAGCCCGAGGGATACGCAGTATTTT
CDR3 protein: CAIAQSPRDTQYF

D gene: -
clone size: -
J gene: TRBJ2-2
V gene: TRBV7-3
CDR3 DNA: TGTGCCAGCAGCTTTAAGGGGCCTCGGGGGACCGGGGAGCTGTTTTTT
CDR3 protein: CASSFKGPRGTGELFF

D gene: -
clone size: -
J gene: TRBJ2-7
V gene: TRBV21-1
CDR3 DNA: TGTGCCAGCACCTCGAGCGGGAGGGGTCCCTACGAGCAGTACTTC
CDR3 protein: CASTSSGRGPYEQYF

D gene: -
clone size: -
J gene: TRBJ1-2
V gene: TRBV25-1
CDR3 DNA: TGTGCCAGCCGACAGAAGAATAACTATGGCTACACCTTC
CDR3 protein: CASRQKNNYGYTF

D gene: TRBD1
clone size: -
J gene: TRBJ2-7
V gene: TRBV7-6
CDR3 DNA: TGTGCCAGCAGCCCGCGACAGGGCTACGAGCAGTACTTC
CDR3 protein: CASSPRQGYEQYF

D gene: TRBD1
clone size: once
J gene: TRBJ2-7
V gene: TRBV30
CDR3 DNA: TGTGCCTGGACTACAGGGGCCTACGAGCAGTACTTC
CDR3 protein: CAWTTGAYEQYF

D gene: -
clone size: -
J gene: TRBJ1-1
V gene: TRBV4-3
CDR3 DNA: TGCGCCAGCAGCCAAGGACAAACAGGGCGCTGGGTGAACACTGAAGCTTTCTTT
CDR3 protein: CASSQGQTGRWVNTEAFF

D gene: TRBD2
clone size: -
J gene: TRBJ2-3
V gene: TRBV5-6
CDR3 DNA: TGTGCCAGCAGCTTCGGGACTAGCGGGACGCAGTATTTT
CDR3 protein: CASSFGTSGTQYF

D gene: TRBD2
clone size: -
J gene: TRBJ2-3
V gene: TRBV7-9
CDR3 DNA: TGTGCCAGCAGCTCTTTCGGACTAGCGGGGGCCCCAGATACGCAGTATTTT
CDR3 protein: CASSSFGLAGAPDTQYF

D gene: -
clone size: -
J gene: TRBJ1-4
V gene: TRBV15
CDR3 DNA: TGTGCCACCAGCAGAGCGGGCTCGGGGAAGAGCAATGAAAAACTGTTTTTT
CDR3 protein: CATSRAGSGKSNEKLFF

D gene: -
clone size: -
J gene: TRBJ2-7
V gene: TRBV7-2
CDR3 DNA: TGTGCCAGCAGCTTAACCAGGGGATCTTCCTACGAGCAGTACTTC
CDR3 protein: CASSLTRGSSYEQYF

D gene: TRBD1
clone size: -
J gene: TRBJ2-1
V gene: TRBV10-3
CDR3 DNA: TGTGCCATCAGAGTACCGGGACAGGGGGACAATGAGCAGTTCTTC
CDR3 protein: CAIRVPGQGDNEQFF

D gene: TRBD1
clone size: -
J gene: TRBJ1-2
V gene: TRBV10-3
CDR3 DNA: TGTGCCATCAGTGAGGGACAGGGAGAAGGCTACACCTTC
CDR3 protein: CAISEGQGEGYTF

D gene: -
clone size: -
J gene: TRBJ2-7
V gene: TRBV7-2
CDR3 DNA: TGTGCCAGCAGCTTCGGCCAGCGCTCCTACGAGCAGTACTTC
CDR3 protein: CASSFGQRSYEQYF

D gene: -
clone size: -
J gene: TRBJ2-1
V gene: TRBV19
CDR3 DNA: TGTGCCAGTAGTATCGACACAAACAATGAGCAGTTCTTC
CDR3 protein: CASSIDTNNEQFF

D gene: -
clone size: -
J gene: TRBJ2-7
V gene: TRBV7-9
CDR3 DNA: TGTGCCAGCAGCAATCGGGGTTTGGGGGAGCAGTACTTC
CDR3 protein: CASSNRGLGEQYF

D gene: TRBD2
clone size: -
J gene: TRBJ2-1
V gene: TRBV4-1
CDR3 DNA: TGCGCCAGCAGCCACCCCCGGACTAGCGGGGTTGCCTACAATGAGCAGTTCTTC
CDR3 protein: CASSHPRTSGVAYNEQFF

D gene: -
clone size: -
J gene: TRBJ1-3
V gene: TRBV18
CDR3 DNA: TGTGCCAGCTCACGGCAGGGTTCCTCGCTACGTGGAAACACCATATATTTT
CDR3 protein: CASSRQGSSLRGNTIYF

D gene: TRBD1
clone size: -
J gene: TRBJ1-3
V gene: TRBV7-6
CDR3 DNA: TGTGCCAGCAGCTCGGGACAGGGATTAGTTGGAAACACCATATATTTT
CDR3 protein: CASSSGQGLVGNTIYF

D gene: -
clone size: -
J gene: TRBJ2-5
V gene: TRBV7-9
CDR3 DNA: TGTGCCAGCAGCGGACACTTGCTTCAAGAGACCCAGTACTTC
CDR3 protein: CASSGHLLQETQYF

D gene: -
clone size: -
J gene: TRBJ2-2
V gene: TRBV7-9
CDR3 DNA: TGTGCCAGCAGCCCACAAAAATCAGGACAGACGAACACCGGGGAGCTGTTTTTT
CDR3 protein: CASSPQKSGQTNTGELFF

D gene: -
clone size: -
J gene: TRBJ1-1
V gene: TRBV19
CDR3 DNA: TGTGCCAGTAGTTCAATGGGGGGTGGTGGGAGCGGTTTGAACACTGAAGCTTTCTTT
CDR3 protein: CASSSMGGGGSGLNTEAFF

D gene: -
clone size: -
J gene: TRBJ2-3
V gene: TRBV18
CDR3 DNA: TGTGCCAGCTCACCGGGAGGATTGGACACAGATACGCAGTATTTT
CDR3 protein: CASSPGGLDTDTQYF

D gene: TRBD1
clone size: few
J gene: TRBJ1-1
V gene: TRBV6-6
CDR3 DNA: TGTGCCAGCACCCGACAGGGGAGGACTGAAGCTTTCTTT
CDR3 protein: CASTRQGRTEAFF

D gene: TRBD2
clone size: -
J gene: TRBJ2-3
V gene: TRBV5-1
CDR3 DNA: TGCGCCAGCAGCTTGATAGCGGGGGGCACAGATACGCAGTATTTT
CDR3 protein: CASSLIAGGTDTQYF

D gene: TRBD1
clone size: -
J gene: TRBJ1-4
V gene: TRBV7-9
CDR3 DNA: TGTGCCAGCAGCGCCCCATTGGGGACAGGGACTGAAAAACTGTTTTTT
CDR3 protein: CASSAPLGTGTEKLFF

D gene: -
clone size: -
J gene: TRBJ1-1
V gene: TRBV6-1
CDR3 DNA: TGTGCCAGCAGTGATCCATTCAGGGTCGTGAACACTGAAGCTTTCTTT
CDR3 protein: CASSDPFRVVNTEAFF

D gene: -
clone size: once
J gene: TRBJ2-7
V gene: TRBV27
CDR3 DNA: TGTGCCAGCAGTTTAGCTAGATACTCCTACGAGCAGTACTTC
CDR3 protein: CASSLARYSYEQYF

D gene: TRBD2
clone size: -
J gene: TRBJ2-4
V gene: TRBV4-1
CDR3 DNA: TGCGCCAGCAGCCAAGGACTAGCGGGAGGGGCTGCCAAAAACATTCAGTACTTC
CDR3 protein: CASSQGLAGGAAKNIQYF

D gene: -
clone size: -
J gene: TRBJ1-1
V gene: TRBV18
CDR3 DNA: TGTGCCAGCTCTCCAACGCCAGTTAACACTGAAGCTTTCTTT
CDR3 protein: CASSPTPVNTEAFF

D gene: -
clone size: -
J gene: TRBJ1-2
V gene: TRBV6-1
CDR3 DNA: TGTGCCAGCAGTGAATCGATCGGGGGGCTTCTTGACTATGGCTACACCTTC
CDR3 protein: CASSESIGGLLDYGYTF

D gene: -
clone size: few
J gene: TRBJ2-3
V gene: TRBV7-2
CDR3 DNA: TGTGCCAGCAGCCAAACAGATACGCAGTATTTT
CDR3 protein: CASSQTDTQYF

D gene: -
clone size: -
J gene: TRBJ2-5
V gene: TRBV11-2
CDR3 DNA: TGTGCCAGCAGCCAACTCGGGGTCCAAGAGACCCAGTACTTC
CDR3 protein: CASSQLGVQETQYF

D gene: TRBD1
clone size: -
J gene: TRBJ2-5
V gene: TRBV7-2
CDR3 DNA: TGTGCCAGCAGCCCCGACAGGGTTGAGACCCAGTACTTC
CDR3 protein: CASSPDRVETQYF

D gene: -
clone size: -
J gene: TRBJ2-3
V gene: TRBV20-1
CDR3 DNA: TGCAGCGGTAGCACAGATACGCAGTATTTT
CDR3 protein: CSGSTDTQYF

D gene: -
clone size: -
J gene: TRBJ2-7
V gene: TRBV6-1
CDR3 DNA: TGTGCCACTGCCGGGACTCTGTACGAGCAGTACTTC
CDR3 protein: CATAGTLYEQYF

D gene: -
clone size: -
J gene: TRBJ2-3
V gene: TRBV29-1
CDR3 DNA: TGCAGCGTTGAGGGGACTTCTAGACCCGATTCCAGATACACAGATACGCAGTATTTT
CDR3 protein: CSVEGTSRPDSRYTDTQYF

D gene: TRBD1
clone size: -
J gene: TRBJ1-2
V gene: TRBV7-9
CDR3 DNA: TGTGCCAGCAGCCCACGACAGGGGAACGGCTACACCTTC
CDR3 protein: CASSPRQGNGYTF

D gene: TRBD1
clone size: -
J gene: TRBJ2-4
V gene: TRBV2
CDR3 DNA: TGTGCCAGCAGTGAAGCTGACAGGGTAGGGTACTTC
CDR3 protein: CASSEADRVGYF

D gene: -
clone size: -
J gene: TRBJ1-1
V gene: TRBV4-2
CDR3 DNA: TGTGCCAGCAGCCAATCGGTAAGGGGGTTGAACACTGAAGCTTTCTTT
CDR3 protein: CASSQSVRGLNTEAFF

D gene: TRBD1
clone size: -
J gene: TRBJ1-2
V gene: TRBV4-1
CDR3 DNA: TGCGCCAGCAGCCAGGCCCGGGGACAGGACTATGGCTACACCTTC
CDR3 protein: CASSQARGQDYGYTF

D gene: -
clone size: once
J gene: TRBJ2-7
V gene: TRBV7-9
CDR3 DNA: TGTGCCAGCAGCTTCTCGGAGCAGTACTTC
CDR3 protein: CASSFSEQYF

D gene: -
clone size: -
J gene: TRBJ1-2
V gene: TRBV4-3
CDR3 DNA: TGCGCCAGCAGTCGGGGTTCGAACTATGGCTACACCTTC
CDR3 protein: CASSRGSNYGYTF

D gene: -
clone size: few
J gene: TRBJ2-7
V gene: TRBV7-6
CDR3 DNA: TGTGCCAGCAGCTTATCGGGAGTCGGCTACGAGCAGTACTTC
CDR3 protein: CASSLSGVGYEQYF